This T cell receptor (beta chain) was captured by sequencing in a study of cytomegalovirus exposure and HLA in healthy donors. For the study at large: A prior study identified 100 million to 130 million unique TCR beta sequences from 200 million or so T cells. Ancestry clustering placed around four fifths of some 400 genotyped donors in the Caucasian-associated cluster. Study conclusions and caveats: Earlier results showed most TCR beta V segments being productive about 90% or about 30% of the time. The study listed some 160 cytomegalovirus-associated TCR beta chains.

Both 60 Vbeta primers and 13 Jbeta primers went into the PCR. The protocol was immunoSEQ multiplex PCR, while the TCRdb copy is restricted to in-frame clones and leaves out a portion. The sample shows about 120,000 clones, around 10% of them seen only once. In regard to this clone: Its antigen remains unidentified.

The TCR originated in a man in his thirties or forties in good health and CMV-seronegative. Sequenced sample: PBMCs.

Here the CDR3 reads CASSSIGQGNEQYF. The CDR3, as DNA: TGTGCCAGCAGTTCGATTGGACAGGGGAACGAGCAGTACTTC. The chain links TRBV6-5 to TRBJ2-7; 9 bases match TRBD1. The V gene's germline CDR1 is MNHEY and CDR2 SVGAGI. The V gene end was trimmed by 4 bases and the J gene end by 5 bases; junction bases not matched to a gene: 6. The CDR3 loop spans 14 amino acids.